Listed below are T cell receptor beta chains from one sample, sequenced in a study of a mutant IDH1 vaccine in newly diagnosed glioma. The antigens of these receptors remain unknown. TCRdb's copy holds only in-frame clones and misses some; the assay was immunoSEQ multiplex PCR. The sample has tens of thousands of clones; around 87% are singletons. The sample in question was PBMCs, obtained from a glioma patient whose treatment included an IDH1 peptide vaccine. All receptors derive from a man aged 35 to 55 with glioma. CDR3s include the opening cysteine and the closing phenylalanine or tryptophan. D genes are given only for firm matches. Clone size is stated in some rows and not others, as once, few, many or a class when expanded.

TRBJ1-3 TRBV7-9 . . TGTGCCAGCAGCTTAGGGACATTTGGAAACACCATATATTTT CASSLGTFGNTIYF
TRBJ1-2 TRBV29-1 TRBD1 . TGCAGCGTGTATCTGGGACAGGGGGTTTTCGGCTACACCTTC CSVYLGQGVFGYTF
TRBJ2-7 TRBV13 TRBD1 . TGTGCCAGCAGCTTAGGACAGGGGGCCGTCGAGCAGTACTTC CASSLGQGAVEQYF
TRBJ1-1 TRBV18 TRBD1 . TGTGCCAGCTCCACAGGGGGGGGCACTGAAGCTTTCTTT CASSTGGGTEAFF
TRBJ2-1 TRBV9 TRBD2 . TGTGCCAGCAGCGTAGGAACTAGCGGGATAGTTGAGCAGTTCTTC CASSVGTSGIVEQFF
TRBJ2-7 TRBV19 . . TGTGCCAGTAGTCCCCTTACGGGCCAGGGACACTCCTACGAGCAGTACTTC CASSPLTGQGHSYEQYF
TRBJ2-7 TRBV28 . . TGTGCCCTGGGTAAGACAAGCTCCTACGAGCAGTACTTC CALGKTSSYEQYF
TRBJ1-2 TRBV7-2 . . TGTGCCAGCAGCCGGGAATTAACGACCTATGGCTACACCTTC CASSRELTTYGYTF
TRBJ1-5 TRBV18 TRBD1 . TGTGCCAGCTCACCGCCGGGACAGGGGGTGGGTCAGCCCCAGCATTTT CASSPPGQGVGQPQHF
TRBJ2-2 TRBV11-2 TRBD1 . TGTGCCAGCAGCAAGCAACAGGGGGCGCCCGGGGAGCTGTTTTTT CASSKQQGAPGELFF
TRBJ2-2 TRBV20-1 . . TGCAGTGCTAGAGGTATCGGGGAGCTGTTTTTT CSARGIGELFF
TRBJ2-3 TRBV6-5 TRBD1 once TGTGCCAGCAGACCTCAGGGGGCCCCCACAGATACGCAGTATTTT CASRPQGAPTDTQYF
TRBJ1-5 TRBV6-5 . . TGTGCCAGCAGTTACTCGGGGTTTGGGGGTCAGCCCCAGCATTTT CASSYSGFGGQPQHF
TRBJ2-2 TRBV7-9 . . TGTTCCCTGAGTGAGGGGTACGCCGGGGAGCTGTTTTTT CSLSEGYAGELFF
TRBJ2-6 TRBV15 . . TGTGCCACCAGCAGAGATCCCCCGGAGAGCTCTGGGGCCAACGTCCTGACTTTC CATSRDPPESSGANVLTF
TRBJ1-5 TRBV7-8 . . TGTGCCAGCAGCTCTAGGGGTAATAGCAATCAGCCCCAGCATTTT CASSSRGNSNQPQHF
TRBJ2-3 TRBV5-1 TRBD2 . TGCGCCAGCAGCCGCGATCGGGGGGAGGGTACGCAGTATTTT CASSRDRGEGTQYF
TRBJ1-5 TRBV19 . . TGTGCCAGTAGTATATTGGGGGACGGCATTAGCAATCAGCCCCAGCATTTT CASSILGDGISNQPQHF
TRBJ2-2 TRBV14 TRBD1 . TGTGCCAGCAGCCGGGACAGGGTCCGCGGCGGGGAGCTGTTTTTT CASSRDRVRGGELFF
TRBJ1-4 TRBV6-6 TRBD1 once TGTGCCAGCAGGACAGGGGCTATCGGGGAAAAACTGTTTTTT CASRTGAIGEKLFF
TRBJ2-7 TRBV5-1 . . TGCGCCAGCAGCTTGGGAGGGGTCCGGGACGGGCAGTACTTC CASSLGGVRDGQYF
TRBJ2-3 TRBV9 TRBD2 few TGTGCCAGCAGGAAAACTAGCGGGCGCACAGATACGCAGTATTTT CASRKTSGRTDTQYF
TRBJ2-5 TRBV12-5 TRBD2 . TGTGCTAGTGGTACGCCGCTAGCGGGGACCTTTCAAGAGACCCAGTACTTC CASGTPLAGTFQETQYF
TRBJ2-3 TRBV6-4 . . TGTGCCAGCAGTGACTCGAGGGGGTTCGGCACAGATACGCAGTATTTT CASSDSRGFGTDTQYF
TRBJ1-2 TRBV4-1 . few TGCGCCAGCAGCCAAGGGGGAGGGGTTTATGGCTACACCTTC CASSQGGGVYGYTF
TRBJ2-7 TRBV19 . . TGTGCCAGTAGTATGTCCGGGGGCCAGTACGAGCAGTACTTC CASSMSGGQYEQYF
TRBJ2-1 TRBV19 TRBD2 few TGTGCCAGTCGAGCGGGAGGTCGAGTGGGGTCCTACAATGAGCAGTTCTTC CASRAGGRVGSYNEQFF
TRBJ2-2 TRBV5-4 . . TGTGCCAGCAGCCCCCCACCCGGGAGCCCGTCCGGGGAGCTGTTTTTT CASSPPPGSPSGELFF
TRBJ2-3 TRBV14 . . TGTGCCAGCAGCGTTTGGGGACTCGGCACAGATACGCAGTATTTT CASSVWGLGTDTQYF
TRBJ1-2 TRBV2 . . TGTGCCAGCAGTGAAGGGATTGGCTACACCTTC CASSEGIGYTF
TRBJ2-3 TRBV27 TRBD2 few TGTGCCAGCAGTTTATCCCTGACTAGCGGGAGCACAGATACGCAGTATTTT CASSLSLTSGSTDTQYF